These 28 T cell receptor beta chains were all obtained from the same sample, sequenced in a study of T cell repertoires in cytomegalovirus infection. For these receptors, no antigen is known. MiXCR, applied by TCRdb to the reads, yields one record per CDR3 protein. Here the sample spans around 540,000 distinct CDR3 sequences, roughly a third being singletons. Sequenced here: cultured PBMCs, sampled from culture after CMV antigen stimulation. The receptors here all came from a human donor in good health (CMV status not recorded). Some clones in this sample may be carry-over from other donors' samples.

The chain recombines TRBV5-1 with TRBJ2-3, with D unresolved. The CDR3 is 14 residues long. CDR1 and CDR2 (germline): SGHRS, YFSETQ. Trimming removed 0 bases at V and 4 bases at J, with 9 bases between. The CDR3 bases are TGCGCCAGCAGCTTGGGGGATTACGCAGATACGCAGTATTTT. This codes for CASSLGDYADTQYF.

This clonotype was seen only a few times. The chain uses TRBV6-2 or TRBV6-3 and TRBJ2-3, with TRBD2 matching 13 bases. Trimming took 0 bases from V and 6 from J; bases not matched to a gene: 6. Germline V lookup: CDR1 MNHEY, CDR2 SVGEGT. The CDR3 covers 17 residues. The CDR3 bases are TGTGCCAGCAGTTACTCCGGACTAGCGGGAGAACGGGATACGCAGTATTTT. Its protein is CASSYSGLAGERDTQYF.

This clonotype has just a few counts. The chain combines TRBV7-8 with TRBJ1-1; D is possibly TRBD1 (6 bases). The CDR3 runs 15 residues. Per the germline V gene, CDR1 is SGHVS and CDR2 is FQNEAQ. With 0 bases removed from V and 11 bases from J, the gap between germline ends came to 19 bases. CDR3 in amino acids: CASSLAVTDRGGAFF. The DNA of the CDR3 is TGTGCCAGCAGCTTAGCGGTCACGGACAGAGGCGGTGCTTTCTTT.

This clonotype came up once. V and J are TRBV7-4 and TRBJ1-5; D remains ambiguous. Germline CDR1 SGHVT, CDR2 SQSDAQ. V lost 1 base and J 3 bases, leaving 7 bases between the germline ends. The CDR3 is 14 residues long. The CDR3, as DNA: TGTGCCAGCAGCTTAGGTGTCCTCAATCAGCCCCAGCATTTT. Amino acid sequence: CASSLGVLNQPQHF.

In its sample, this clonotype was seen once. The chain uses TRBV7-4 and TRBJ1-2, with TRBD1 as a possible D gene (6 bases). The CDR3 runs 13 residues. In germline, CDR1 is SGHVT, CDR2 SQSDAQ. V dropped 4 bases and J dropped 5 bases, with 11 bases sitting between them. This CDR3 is CASSSNRAYGYTF. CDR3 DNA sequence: TGTGCCAGCAGCTCCAACAGGGCTTATGGCTACACCTTC.

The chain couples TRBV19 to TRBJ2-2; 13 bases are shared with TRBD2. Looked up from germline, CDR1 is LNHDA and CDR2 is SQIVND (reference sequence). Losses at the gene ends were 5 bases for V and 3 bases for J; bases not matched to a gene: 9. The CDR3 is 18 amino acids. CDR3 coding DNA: TGTGCCAGTAGTCTCAGCGGACTAGCGGGAGTACACACCGGGGAGCTGTTTTTT. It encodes CASSLSGLAGVHTGELFF.

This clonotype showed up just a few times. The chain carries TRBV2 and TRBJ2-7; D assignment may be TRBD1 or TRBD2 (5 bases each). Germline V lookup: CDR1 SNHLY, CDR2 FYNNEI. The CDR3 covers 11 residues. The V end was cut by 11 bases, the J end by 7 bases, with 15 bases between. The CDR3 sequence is CAQLGRSEQYF. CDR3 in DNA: TGTGCCCAGTTGGGACGGTCGGAGCAGTACTTC.

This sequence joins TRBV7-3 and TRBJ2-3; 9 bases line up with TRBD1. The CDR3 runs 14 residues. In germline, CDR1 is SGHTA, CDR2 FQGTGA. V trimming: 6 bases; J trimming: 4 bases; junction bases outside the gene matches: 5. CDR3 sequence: CASSSDRGSDTQYF. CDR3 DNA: TGTGCCAGCAGTAGTGACAGGGGGTCAGATACGCAGTATTTT.

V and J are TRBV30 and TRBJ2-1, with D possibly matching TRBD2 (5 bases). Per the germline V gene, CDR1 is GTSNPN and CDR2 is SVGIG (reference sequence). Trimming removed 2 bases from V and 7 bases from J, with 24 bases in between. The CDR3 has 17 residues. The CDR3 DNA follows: TGTGCCTGGAGTTTCCAAGAACTAGGGCCGCGTGTGAATGAGCAGTTCTTC. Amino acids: CAWSFQELGPRVNEQFF.

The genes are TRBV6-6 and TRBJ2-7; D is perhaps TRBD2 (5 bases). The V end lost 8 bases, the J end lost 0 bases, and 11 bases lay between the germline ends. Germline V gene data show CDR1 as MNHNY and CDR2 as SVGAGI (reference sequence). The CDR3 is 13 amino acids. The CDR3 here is CASHSESSYEQYV. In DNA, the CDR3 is TGTGCCAGCCATAGCGAGAGCTCCTACGAGCAGTACGTC.

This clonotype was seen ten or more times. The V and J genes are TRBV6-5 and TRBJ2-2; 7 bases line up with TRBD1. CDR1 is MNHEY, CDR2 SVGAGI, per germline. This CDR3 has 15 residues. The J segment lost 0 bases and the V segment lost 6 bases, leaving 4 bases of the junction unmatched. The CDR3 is CASSYRGANTGELFF. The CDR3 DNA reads TGTGCCAGCAGCTACAGGGGAGCGAACACCGGGGAGCTGTTTTTT.

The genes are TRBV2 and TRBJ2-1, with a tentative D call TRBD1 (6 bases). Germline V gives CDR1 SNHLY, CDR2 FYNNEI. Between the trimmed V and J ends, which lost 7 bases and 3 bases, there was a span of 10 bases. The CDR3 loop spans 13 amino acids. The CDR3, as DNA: TGTGCCAGCACCTGGGACAACTACAATGAGCAGTTCTTC. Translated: CASTWDNYNEQFF.

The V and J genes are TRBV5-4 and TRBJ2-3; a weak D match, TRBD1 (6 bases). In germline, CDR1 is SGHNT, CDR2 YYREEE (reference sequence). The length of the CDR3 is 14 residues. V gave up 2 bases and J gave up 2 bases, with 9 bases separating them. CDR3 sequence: CASSFGQITDTQYF. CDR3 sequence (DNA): TGTGCCAGCAGCTTCGGACAGATCACAGATACGCAGTATTTT.

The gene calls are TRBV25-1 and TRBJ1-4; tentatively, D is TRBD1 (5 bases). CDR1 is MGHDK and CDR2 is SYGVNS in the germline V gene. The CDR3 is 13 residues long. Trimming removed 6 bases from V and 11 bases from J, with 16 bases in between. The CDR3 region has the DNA TGTGCCAGCAGCGGGGACCCACACCAGAAACTGTTTTTT. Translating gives CASSGDPHQKLFF.

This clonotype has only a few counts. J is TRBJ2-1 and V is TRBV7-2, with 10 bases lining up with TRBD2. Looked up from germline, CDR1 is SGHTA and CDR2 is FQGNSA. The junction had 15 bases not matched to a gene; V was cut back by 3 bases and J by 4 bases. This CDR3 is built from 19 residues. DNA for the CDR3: TGTGCCAGCAGCTTTCCTCGGGACGGGGCTAGCGGGAGTTACAATGAGCAGTTCTTC. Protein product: CASSFPRDGASGSYNEQFF.

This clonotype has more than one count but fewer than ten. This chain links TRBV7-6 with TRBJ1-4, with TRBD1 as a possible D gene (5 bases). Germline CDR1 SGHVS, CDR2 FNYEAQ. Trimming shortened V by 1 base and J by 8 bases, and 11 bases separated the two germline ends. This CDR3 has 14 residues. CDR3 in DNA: TGTGCCAGCAGCTTAGGGTACAGGAGGGAAAAACTGTTTTTT. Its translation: CASSLGYRREKLFF.

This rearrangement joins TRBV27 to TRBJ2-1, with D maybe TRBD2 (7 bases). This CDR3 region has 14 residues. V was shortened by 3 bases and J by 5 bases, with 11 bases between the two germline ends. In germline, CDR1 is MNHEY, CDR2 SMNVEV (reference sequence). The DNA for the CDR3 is TGTGCCAGCAGTTTGGGGGGGCCCGACAATGAGCAGTTCTTC. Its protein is CASSLGGPDNEQFF.

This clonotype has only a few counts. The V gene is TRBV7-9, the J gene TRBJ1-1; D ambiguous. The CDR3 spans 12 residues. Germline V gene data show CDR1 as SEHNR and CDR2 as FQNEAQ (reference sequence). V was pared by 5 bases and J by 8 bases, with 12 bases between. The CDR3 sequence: CASSPPWTEAFF. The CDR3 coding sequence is TGTGCCAGCAGCCCCCCCTGGACCGAAGCTTTCTTT.

The CDR3, as DNA: TGTGCCAGCAGCGGGAGGACCTACAATGAGCAGTTCTTC. Amino acids: CASSGRTYNEQFF. The V call is TRBV27, the J call TRBJ2-1; 7 bases are shared with TRBD2. There are 13 residues in the CDR3. With 6 bases clipped from V and 2 bases from J, the junction kept 1 base outside the gene matches. CDR1 is MNHEY and CDR2 is SMNVEV in the germline V gene (reference sequence).

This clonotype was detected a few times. As DNA, the CDR3 is TGTGCCACCCAACCTACGGGAGTACTCATAAGTGGGCAGTACTTC. Protein: CATQPTGVLISGQYF. J is TRBJ2-7 and V is TRBV6-1; weak D call: TRBD2 (6 bases). Germline CDR1 and CDR2: MNHNS and SASEGT. This CDR3 region has 15 residues. V lost 10 bases, J lost 9 bases, and 28 bases lay in between.

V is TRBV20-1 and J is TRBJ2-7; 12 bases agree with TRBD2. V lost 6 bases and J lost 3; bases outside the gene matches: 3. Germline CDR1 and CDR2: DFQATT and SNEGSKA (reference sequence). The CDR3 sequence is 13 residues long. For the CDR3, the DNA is TGCAGTGCGGAGACTAGCGGGAGCTACGAGCAGTACTTC. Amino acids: CSAETSGSYEQYF.

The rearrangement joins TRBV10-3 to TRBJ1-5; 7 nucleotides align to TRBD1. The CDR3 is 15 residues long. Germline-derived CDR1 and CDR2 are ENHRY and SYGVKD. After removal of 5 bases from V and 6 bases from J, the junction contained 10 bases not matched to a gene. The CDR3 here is CAISKNRGEGQPQHF. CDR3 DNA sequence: TGTGCCATCAGTAAAAACAGGGGCGAGGGTCAGCCCCAGCATTTT.

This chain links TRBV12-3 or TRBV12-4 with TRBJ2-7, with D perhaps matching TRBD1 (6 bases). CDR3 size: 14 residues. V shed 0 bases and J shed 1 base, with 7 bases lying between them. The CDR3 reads CASSLATGSYEQYF. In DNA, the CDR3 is TGTGCCAGCAGTTTAGCAACAGGGTCCTACGAGCAGTACTTC.

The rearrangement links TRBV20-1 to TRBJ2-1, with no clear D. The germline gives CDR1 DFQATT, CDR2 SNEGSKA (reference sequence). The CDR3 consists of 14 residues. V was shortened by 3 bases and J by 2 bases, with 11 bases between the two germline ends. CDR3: CSASFGSPYNEQFF. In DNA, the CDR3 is TGCAGTGCTAGCTTCGGGTCCCCCTACAATGAGCAGTTCTTC.

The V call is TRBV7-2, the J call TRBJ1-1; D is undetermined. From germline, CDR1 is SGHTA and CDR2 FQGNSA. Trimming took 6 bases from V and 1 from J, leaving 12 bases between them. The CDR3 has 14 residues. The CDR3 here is CASRGSYRNTEAFF. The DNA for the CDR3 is TGTGCCAGCAGAGGGTCCTACAGGAACACTGAAGCTTTCTTT.

CDR3 DNA sequence: TGTGCCAGCAGTTTAGCGTCCGCGGGAGGGACATACAATGAGCAGTTCTTC. Its translation: CASSLASAGGTYNEQFF. V is TRBV12-3 or TRBV12-4 and J is TRBJ2-1; 9 bases are shared with TRBD2. This CDR3 spans 17 amino acids. V trimming: 0 bases; J trimming: 4 bases; junction bases outside the gene matches: 7.

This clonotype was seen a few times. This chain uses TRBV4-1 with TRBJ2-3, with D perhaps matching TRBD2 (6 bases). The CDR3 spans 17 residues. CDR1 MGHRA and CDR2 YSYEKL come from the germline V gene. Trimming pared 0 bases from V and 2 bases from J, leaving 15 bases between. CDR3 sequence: CASSQDSREVNTDTQYF. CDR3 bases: TGCGCCAGCAGCCAAGATTCGAGGGAGGTTAACACAGATACGCAGTATTTT.

This chain's CDR3 is CASSQVPGLSNTGELFF. The DNA for the CDR3 is TGCGCCAGCAGCCAAGTCCCGGGACTTTCTAACACCGGGGAGCTGTTTTTT. The chain carries TRBV4-1 and TRBJ2-2, with D possibly TRBD2 on 6 matching bases. The V gene's germline CDR1 is MGHRA and CDR2 YSYEKL. The CDR3 spans 17 residues. The V gene lost 1 base and the J gene lost 2 bases, with 14 bases spanning the gap.